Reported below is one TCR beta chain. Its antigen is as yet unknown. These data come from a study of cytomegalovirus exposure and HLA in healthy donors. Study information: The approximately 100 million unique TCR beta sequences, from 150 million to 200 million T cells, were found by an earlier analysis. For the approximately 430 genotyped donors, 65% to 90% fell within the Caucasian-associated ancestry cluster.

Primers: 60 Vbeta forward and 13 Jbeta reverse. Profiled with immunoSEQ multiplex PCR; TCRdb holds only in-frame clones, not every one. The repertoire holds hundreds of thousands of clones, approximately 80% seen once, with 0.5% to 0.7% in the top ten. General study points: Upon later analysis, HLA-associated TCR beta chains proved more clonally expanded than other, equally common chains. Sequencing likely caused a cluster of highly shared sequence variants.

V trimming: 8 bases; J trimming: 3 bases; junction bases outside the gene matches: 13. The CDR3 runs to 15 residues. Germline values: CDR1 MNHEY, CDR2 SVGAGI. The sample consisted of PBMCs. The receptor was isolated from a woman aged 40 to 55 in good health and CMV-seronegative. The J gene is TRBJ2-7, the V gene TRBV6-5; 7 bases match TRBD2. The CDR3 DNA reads TGTGCCAGCGGGCTGACTGGGGGGGGGATCTACGAGCAGTACTTC. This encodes CASGLTGGGIYEQYF.